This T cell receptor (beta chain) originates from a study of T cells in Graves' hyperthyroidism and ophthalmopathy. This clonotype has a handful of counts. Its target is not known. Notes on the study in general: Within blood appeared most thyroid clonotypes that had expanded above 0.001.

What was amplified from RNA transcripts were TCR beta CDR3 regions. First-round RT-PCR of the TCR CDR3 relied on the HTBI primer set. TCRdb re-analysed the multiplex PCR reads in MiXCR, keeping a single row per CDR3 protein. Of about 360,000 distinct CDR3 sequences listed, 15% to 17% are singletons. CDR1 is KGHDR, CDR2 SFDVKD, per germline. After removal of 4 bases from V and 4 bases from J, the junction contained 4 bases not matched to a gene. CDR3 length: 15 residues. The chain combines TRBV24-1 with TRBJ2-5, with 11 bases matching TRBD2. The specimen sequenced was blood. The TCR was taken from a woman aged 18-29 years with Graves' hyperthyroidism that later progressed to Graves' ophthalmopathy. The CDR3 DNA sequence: TGTGCCACCAGTGAAAGACTAGCGGGGATAGAGACCCAGTACTTC. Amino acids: CATSERLAGIETQYF.